This TCR beta chain was identified in a study of CD8+CD57+ T cells in acquired aplastic anemia (dated by TCRdb to the late 2010s). As for the study more broadly: DNA extracted from sorted CD4+ and CD8+ cells had a mean of approximately 3.5 ug, with a range of 0.2 to 27.4 ug. A CD8+CD57+ expansion meant a frequency higher than the mean frequency seen in healthy subjects.

In the germline V gene (reference sequence), CDR1 corresponds to DFQATT and CDR2 to SNEGSKA. Including the terminal cysteine and phenylalanine, the CDR3 comprises 16 residues. Just CDR3 DNA is preserved here, 48 bases in frame from base 1. The germline V end is reduced by 6 bases and the J end by 7 bases; junction bases left unmatched: 16. Expansion of CD8+CD57+ cells had been shown by flow cytometry in the patients chosen for sequencing. Every patient had a diagnosis of severe acquired aplastic anemia based on International Study of Aplastic Anemia and Agranulocytosis and Camitta criteria. Patients had received no therapy at the time of blood sampling. In this study, sorted CD4+ and CD8+ T cells from the blood of healthy subjects and of severe aplastic anemia patients had their TCR repertoires deep-sequenced. In the USA, patient enrollment took place under clinicaltrials.gov protocols 00001620, 01623167, 00001397, 00071045, 00081523 and 00961064. Ficoll-Paque density gradient centrifugation was used to isolate peripheral blood mononuclear cells. Before DNA extraction, CD4+ and CD8+ T cells were sorted by FACS or by magnetic beads.

At least ten counts were recorded for this clonotype. No antigen is known for it. Per-base qualities were not stored, and no clone one base away is much larger. Paper-wide results and their limitations: Patients and healthy controls showed no significant difference in CD8+ Simpson's diversity (P=0.060). Around 30 CD8+ CDR3 sequences were shared between patients and controls but appeared highly expressed in patients and within their immunodominant clones.

Genomic DNA served as template for TCR beta VDJ combination and CDR3 sequence profiling. TCR repertoire sequencing was run on an Illumina HiSeq 2000. As for the authors' bioinformatics: TRBV/TRBJ rearrangement plots, CDR3 size and DJ length profiles, and Simpson's diversity index were used to assess repertoires. The most abundant DNA sequence in the deep sequencing data was taken as the immunodominant clone. CDR3 amino acid sequences were screened for sharing across subjects and were compared with published repertoires and the VDJdb database. TCRdb trimmed public reads at Q25 via fastp, called clones via MiXCR and kept in-frame beta chains. Rows merge per CDR3 protein into single entries with the most common DNA and genes. Here the V and J calls rest on TCRdb's processing, not on the authors' analysis. Present in this sample are about 160,000 distinct CDR3 sequences, roughly 48% of which were seen just once. The top ten clonotypes cover about 2.8% of the sample.

This clonotype was sampled from a human donor with aplastic anemia. Sample: sorted CD4+, CD8+, or CD8+CD57+ T cells (not recorded which) from PBMCs. The rearranged segments are TRBV20-1 and TRBJ1-5; TRBD1 matches 9 bases in the middle. DNA sequence: TGCAGTGCCGCTGGTCCGGCGGGACAGGGAAAGCAGCCCCAGCATTTT. The translation is CSAAGPAGQGKQPQHF.